The 16 T cell receptor beta chains in this list originate from one sample, sequenced in a study of OX40 agonist ivuxolimab in advanced cancers. TCRdb's table, derived via immunoSEQ multiplex PCR, lists solely in-frame clones and lacks some. The sample lists about 75,000 clones; around 84% were seen once. Sequencing used CD4+ or CD8+ T cells sorted from blood, obtained in a trial of the OX40 agonist ivuxolimab. Receptor source: an adult with an advanced solid tumor such as melanoma, head and neck, liver or kidney cancer.

V and J are TRBV10-3 and TRBJ2-7; D might be TRBD2 (5 bases). Between the trimmed V and J ends, which lost 2 bases and 4 bases, there was a span of 15 bases. Germline values: CDR1 ENHRY, CDR2 SYGVKD. The CDR3 has 15 residues. The CDR3 protein is CAISEGRWERYEQYF. The CDR3 nucleotides are TGTGCCATCAGTGAGGGTCGGTGGGAGAGGTACGAGCAGTACTTC.

The chain is built from TRBV11-2 and TRBJ2-2, with a tentative D call TRBD1 (5 bases). The CDR3 consists of 14 residues. The germline CDR1 and CDR2 sequences are SGHAT and FQNNGV. Between the trimmed V and J ends, which lost 2 bases and 6 bases, there was a span of 10 bases. The CDR3 coding sequence is TGTGCCAGCAGCTTATTCCAGGGCGCCGGGGAGCTGTTTTTT. Translated, it gives CASSLFQGAGELFF.

The CDR3 DNA reads as TGTGCCATCAGTGAAAGGACAGGTATTTACAATGAGCAGTTCTTC. Protein product: CAISERTGIYNEQFF. J is TRBJ2-1 and V is TRBV10-3; 7 bases agree with TRBD1. Germline-derived CDR1 and CDR2 are ENHRY and SYGVKD. The CDR3 is 15 residues long. V was clipped by 3 bases and J by 4 bases; unmatched bases: 6.

The chain recombines TRBV6-4 with TRBJ1-2; 12 bases line up with TRBD1. V dropped 2 bases and J dropped 3; count of bases not matched to a gene: 4. The CDR3 consists of 16 residues. Germline V gene sequence: CDR1 MRHNA, CDR2 SNTAGT. The CDR3 is CASSDHGTGGYYGYTF. CDR3 nucleotide sequence: TGTGCCAGCAGTGACCATGGGACAGGGGGCTACTATGGCTACACCTTC.

The chain is built from TRBV28 and TRBJ1-3; possibly TRBD1 for D (6 bases). CDR1 MDHEN and CDR2 SYDVKM come from the germline V gene. The CDR3 extends over 13 amino acids. Trimming pared 10 bases from V and 3 bases from J, leaving 13 bases between. CDR3 sequence reads: CATRRRGGNTIYF. The CDR3 DNA is TGTGCCACCCGGCGCAGGGGTGGAAACACCATATATTTT.

In nucleotides, the CDR3 is TGTGCCAGCAGCCCGGGAGTAGAGACCCAGTACTTC. Its protein is CASSPGVETQYF. The rearrangement joins TRBV11-2 to TRBJ2-5; the D gene is possibly TRBD2 (6 bases). Germline V gene data show CDR1 as SGHAT and CDR2 as FQNNGV. This CDR3 is built from 12 residues. Trimming pared 5 bases from V and 4 bases from J, leaving 8 bases between.

V gene TRBV11-2 combines with J gene TRBJ1-2; the D is unclear. The CDR3 has 13 amino acids. In germline, CDR1 is SGHAT, CDR2 FQNNGV. Trimming took 5 bases from V and 2 from J, leaving 9 bases between them. The CDR3 spells CASSQDDNYGYTF. CDR3 nucleotides: TGTGCCAGCAGCCAAGATGACAACTATGGCTACACCTTC.

This chain uses TRBV6-5 with TRBJ1-4; possibly TRBD1 for D (5 bases). The CDR3 length is 15 residues. Germline V gives CDR1 MNHEY, CDR2 SVGAGI. The V gene lost 0 bases and the J gene lost 8 bases, with 13 bases spanning the gap. The CDR3 here is CASSYSRVGNEKLFF. CDR3 in DNA: TGTGCCAGCAGTTACTCCAGGGTGGGAAACGAAAAACTGTTTTTT.

The chain carries TRBV6-5 and TRBJ2-5; a weak D match, TRBD2 (6 bases). Trimming took off 0 bases at V and 7 bases at J, with 18 bases between the two ends. Per the germline V gene, CDR1 is MNHEY and CDR2 is SVGAGI. CDR3 length equals 16 residues. The CDR3: CASSYSGGGTPGTQYF. In nucleotides, the CDR3 is TGTGCCAGCAGTTACTCGGGGGGAGGCACCCCAGGGACCCAGTACTTC.

V gene TRBV18 combines with J gene TRBJ2-7, with a possible D match to TRBD1 (6 bases). The CDR3 consists of 14 residues. V was shortened by 3 bases and J by 1 base, with 10 bases between the two germline ends. Germline V gene lookup returns CDR1 KGHSH and CDR2 LQKENI. CDR3 coding DNA: TGTGCCAGCTCACCTAGAGGGACATCCTACGAGCAGTACTTC. Its protein product is CASSPRGTSYEQYF.

This rearrangement joins TRBV5-1 to TRBJ1-5; no clear D. CDR3 length: 11 amino acids. Trimming stripped 2 bases from V and 15 bases from J, with 12 bases between. CDR1 is SGHRS and CDR2 is YFSETQ in the germline V gene. The CDR3 reads CASSFPHRGHF. The DNA for the CDR3 is TGCGCCAGCAGCTTCCCCCACCGGGGGCATTTT.

The J gene is TRBJ1-2, the V gene TRBV19, with a tentative D call TRBD1 (6 bases). The germline V gene encodes CDR1 LNHDA and CDR2 SQIVND (reference sequence). V lost 2 bases, J lost 2 bases, and 9 bases lay in between. The CDR3 is made up of 14 amino acids. The CDR3: CASSIRRGNYGYTF. In DNA form, the CDR3 reads TGTGCCAGTAGTATACGCAGGGGAAACTATGGCTACACCTTC.

This chain uses TRBV6-5 with TRBJ2-7; D possibly corresponds to TRBD1 (6 bases). The CDR3 is made up of 14 amino acids. Germline V gene data show CDR1 as MNHEY and CDR2 as SVGAGI. With 5 bases removed from V and 4 bases from J, the gap between germline ends came to 15 bases. CDR3 residues: CASSIYTGPYEQYF. In DNA, the CDR3 is TGTGCCAGCAGTATATACACAGGGCCTTACGAGCAGTACTTC.

This chain connects TRBV7-6 to TRBJ2-5; 8 bases match TRBD1. V lost 5 bases to trimming and J lost 1 base; unmatched junction nucleotides: 6. The length of the CDR3 is 15 residues. Per the germline V gene, CDR1 is SGHVS and CDR2 is FNYEAQ. The CDR3 DNA follows: TGTGCCAGCAGCACTTGGACAGGGTCCCAAGAGACCCAGTACTTC. Translated, it gives CASSTWTGSQETQYF.

This clone was detected a few times. The genes are TRBV10-1 and TRBJ1-3; tentative D call: TRBD1 (5 bases). The CDR3 covers 18 residues. In germline, CDR1 is WNHNN, CDR2 SYGVQD (reference sequence). Trimming shortened V by 7 bases and J by 0 bases, and 22 bases separated the two germline ends. CDR3 loop: CASTLTDSYTFSGNTIYF. The CDR3 bases are TGCGCCAGCACCTTGACAGATTCATATACCTTCTCTGGAAACACCATATATTTT.

By sample share, this clone is medium-sized. The gene calls are TRBV4-2 and TRBJ2-7; D gene uncertain. CDR1 LGHNA and CDR2 YNFKEQ come from the germline V gene. CDR3 length: 15 amino acids. V shed 2 bases and J shed 5 bases, with 16 bases lying between them. The CDR3 nucleotides are TGTGCCAGCAGCCAACACCGACTTGAGTTCGACGAGCAGTACTTC. This codes for CASSQHRLEFDEQYF.